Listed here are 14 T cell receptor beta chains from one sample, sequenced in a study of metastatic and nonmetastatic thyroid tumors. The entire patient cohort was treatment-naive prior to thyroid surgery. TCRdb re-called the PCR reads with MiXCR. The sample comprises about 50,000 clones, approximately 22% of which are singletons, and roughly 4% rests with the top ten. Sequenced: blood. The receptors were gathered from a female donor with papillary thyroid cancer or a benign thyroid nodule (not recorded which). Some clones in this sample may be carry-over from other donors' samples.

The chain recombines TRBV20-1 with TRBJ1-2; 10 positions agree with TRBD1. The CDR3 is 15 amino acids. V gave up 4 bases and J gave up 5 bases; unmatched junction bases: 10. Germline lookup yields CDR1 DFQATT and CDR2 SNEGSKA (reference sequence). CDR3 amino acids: CSAMTGGATIYGYTF. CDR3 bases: TGCAGTGCTATGACAGGGGGCGCAACGATTTATGGCTACACCTTC.

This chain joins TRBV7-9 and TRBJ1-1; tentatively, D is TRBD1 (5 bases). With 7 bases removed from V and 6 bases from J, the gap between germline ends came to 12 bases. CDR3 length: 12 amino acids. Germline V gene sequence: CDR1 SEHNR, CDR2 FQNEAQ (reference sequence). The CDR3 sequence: CASIANRPEAFF. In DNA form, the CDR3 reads TGTGCCAGCATCGCGAACAGGCCTGAAGCTTTCTTT.

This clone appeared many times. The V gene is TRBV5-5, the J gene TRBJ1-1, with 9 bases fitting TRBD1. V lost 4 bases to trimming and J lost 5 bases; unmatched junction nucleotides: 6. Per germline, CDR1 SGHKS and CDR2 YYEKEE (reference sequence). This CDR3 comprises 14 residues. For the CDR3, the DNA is TGTGCCAGCAGCCAGAGGACAGGGGTAACTGAAGCTTTCTTT. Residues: CASSQRTGVTEAFF.

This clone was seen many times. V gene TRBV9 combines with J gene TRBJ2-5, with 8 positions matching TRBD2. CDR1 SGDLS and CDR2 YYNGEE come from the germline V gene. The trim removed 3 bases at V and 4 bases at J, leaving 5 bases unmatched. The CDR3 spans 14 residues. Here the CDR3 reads CASSGVAGRETQYF. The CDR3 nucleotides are TGTGCCAGCAGCGGGGTAGCGGGAAGAGAGACCCAGTACTTC.

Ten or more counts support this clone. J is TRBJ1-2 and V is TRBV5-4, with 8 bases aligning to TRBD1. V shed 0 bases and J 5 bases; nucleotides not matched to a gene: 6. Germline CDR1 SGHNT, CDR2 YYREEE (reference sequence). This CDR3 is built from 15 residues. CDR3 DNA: TGTGCCAGCAGCTTGGACAGGGGGTTGAGTTATGGCTACACCTTC. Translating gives CASSLDRGLSYGYTF.

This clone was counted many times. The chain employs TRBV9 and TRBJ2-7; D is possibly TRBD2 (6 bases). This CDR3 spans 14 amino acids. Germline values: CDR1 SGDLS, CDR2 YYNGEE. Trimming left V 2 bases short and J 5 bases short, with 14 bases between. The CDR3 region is CASSVGAGFDEQYF. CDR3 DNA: TGTGCCAGCAGCGTGGGCGCGGGATTCGACGAGCAGTACTTC.

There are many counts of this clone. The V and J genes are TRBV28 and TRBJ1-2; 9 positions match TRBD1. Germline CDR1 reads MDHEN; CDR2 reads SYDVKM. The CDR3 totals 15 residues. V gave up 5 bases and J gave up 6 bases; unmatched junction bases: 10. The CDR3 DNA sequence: TGTGCCAGCAGTCGATGGACAGGGGTCTCCGATGGCTACACCTTC. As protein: CASSRWTGVSDGYTF.

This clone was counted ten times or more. DNA of the CDR3: TGTGCCAGCAGAACTGCCGGGACAGCCTACGAGCAGTACTTC. Translating gives CASRTAGTAYEQYF. The J gene is TRBJ2-7, the V gene TRBV6-1; 7 nucleotides match TRBD1. Trimming at V came to 6 bases and at J to 2 bases, leaving 7 bases not matched to a gene. Per germline, CDR1 MNHNS and CDR2 SASEGT. This CDR3 is built from 14 residues.

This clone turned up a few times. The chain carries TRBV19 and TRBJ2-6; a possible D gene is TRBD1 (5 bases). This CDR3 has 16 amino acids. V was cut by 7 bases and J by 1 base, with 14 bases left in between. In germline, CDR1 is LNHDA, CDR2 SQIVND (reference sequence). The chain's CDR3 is CASTDRPGSGANVLTF. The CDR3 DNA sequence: TGTGCCAGTACCGACAGACCAGGGTCTGGGGCCAACGTCCTGACTTTC.

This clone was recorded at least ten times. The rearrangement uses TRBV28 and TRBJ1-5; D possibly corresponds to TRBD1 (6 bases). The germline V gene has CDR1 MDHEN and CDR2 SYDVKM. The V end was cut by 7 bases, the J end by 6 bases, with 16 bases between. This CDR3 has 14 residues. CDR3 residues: CASITGGTPQPQHF. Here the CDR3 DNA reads TGTGCCAGCATCACCGGGGGGACACCTCAGCCCCAGCATTTT. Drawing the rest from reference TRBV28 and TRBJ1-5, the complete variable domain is DVKVTQSSRYLVKRTGEKVFLECVQDMDHENMFWYRQDPGLGLRLIYFSYDVKMKEKGDIPEGYSVSREKKERFSLILESASTNQTSMYLCASITGGTPQPQHFGDGTRLSIL.

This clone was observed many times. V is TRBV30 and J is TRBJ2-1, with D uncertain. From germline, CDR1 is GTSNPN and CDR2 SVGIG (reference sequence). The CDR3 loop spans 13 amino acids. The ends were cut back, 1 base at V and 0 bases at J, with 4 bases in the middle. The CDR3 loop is CAWSGDSYNEQFF. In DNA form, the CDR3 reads TGTGCCTGGAGTGGCGACTCCTACAATGAGCAGTTCTTC.

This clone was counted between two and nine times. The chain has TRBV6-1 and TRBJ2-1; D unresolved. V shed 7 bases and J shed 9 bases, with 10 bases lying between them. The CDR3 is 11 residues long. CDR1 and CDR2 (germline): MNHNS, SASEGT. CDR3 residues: CASKGIIEQFF. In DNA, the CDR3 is TGTGCCAGCAAGGGAATAATTGAGCAGTTCTTC.

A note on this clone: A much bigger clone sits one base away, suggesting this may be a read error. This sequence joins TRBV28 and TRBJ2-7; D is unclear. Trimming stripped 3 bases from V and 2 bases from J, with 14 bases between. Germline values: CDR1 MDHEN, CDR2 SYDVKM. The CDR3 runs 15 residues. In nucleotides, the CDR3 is TGTGCCAGCAGTTTTTCAGACTCAGTCCCCTACGAGCAGTACTTC. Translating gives CASSFSDSVPYEQYF.

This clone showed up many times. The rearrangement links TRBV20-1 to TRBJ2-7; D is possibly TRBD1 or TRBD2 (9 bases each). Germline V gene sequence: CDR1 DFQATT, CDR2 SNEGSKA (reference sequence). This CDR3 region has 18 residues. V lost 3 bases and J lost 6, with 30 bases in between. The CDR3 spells CSASGYRGLGGRAGEQYF. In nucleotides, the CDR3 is TGCAGTGCTAGCGGCTACAGGGGGCTTGGCGGGAGGGCCGGCGAGCAGTACTTC.